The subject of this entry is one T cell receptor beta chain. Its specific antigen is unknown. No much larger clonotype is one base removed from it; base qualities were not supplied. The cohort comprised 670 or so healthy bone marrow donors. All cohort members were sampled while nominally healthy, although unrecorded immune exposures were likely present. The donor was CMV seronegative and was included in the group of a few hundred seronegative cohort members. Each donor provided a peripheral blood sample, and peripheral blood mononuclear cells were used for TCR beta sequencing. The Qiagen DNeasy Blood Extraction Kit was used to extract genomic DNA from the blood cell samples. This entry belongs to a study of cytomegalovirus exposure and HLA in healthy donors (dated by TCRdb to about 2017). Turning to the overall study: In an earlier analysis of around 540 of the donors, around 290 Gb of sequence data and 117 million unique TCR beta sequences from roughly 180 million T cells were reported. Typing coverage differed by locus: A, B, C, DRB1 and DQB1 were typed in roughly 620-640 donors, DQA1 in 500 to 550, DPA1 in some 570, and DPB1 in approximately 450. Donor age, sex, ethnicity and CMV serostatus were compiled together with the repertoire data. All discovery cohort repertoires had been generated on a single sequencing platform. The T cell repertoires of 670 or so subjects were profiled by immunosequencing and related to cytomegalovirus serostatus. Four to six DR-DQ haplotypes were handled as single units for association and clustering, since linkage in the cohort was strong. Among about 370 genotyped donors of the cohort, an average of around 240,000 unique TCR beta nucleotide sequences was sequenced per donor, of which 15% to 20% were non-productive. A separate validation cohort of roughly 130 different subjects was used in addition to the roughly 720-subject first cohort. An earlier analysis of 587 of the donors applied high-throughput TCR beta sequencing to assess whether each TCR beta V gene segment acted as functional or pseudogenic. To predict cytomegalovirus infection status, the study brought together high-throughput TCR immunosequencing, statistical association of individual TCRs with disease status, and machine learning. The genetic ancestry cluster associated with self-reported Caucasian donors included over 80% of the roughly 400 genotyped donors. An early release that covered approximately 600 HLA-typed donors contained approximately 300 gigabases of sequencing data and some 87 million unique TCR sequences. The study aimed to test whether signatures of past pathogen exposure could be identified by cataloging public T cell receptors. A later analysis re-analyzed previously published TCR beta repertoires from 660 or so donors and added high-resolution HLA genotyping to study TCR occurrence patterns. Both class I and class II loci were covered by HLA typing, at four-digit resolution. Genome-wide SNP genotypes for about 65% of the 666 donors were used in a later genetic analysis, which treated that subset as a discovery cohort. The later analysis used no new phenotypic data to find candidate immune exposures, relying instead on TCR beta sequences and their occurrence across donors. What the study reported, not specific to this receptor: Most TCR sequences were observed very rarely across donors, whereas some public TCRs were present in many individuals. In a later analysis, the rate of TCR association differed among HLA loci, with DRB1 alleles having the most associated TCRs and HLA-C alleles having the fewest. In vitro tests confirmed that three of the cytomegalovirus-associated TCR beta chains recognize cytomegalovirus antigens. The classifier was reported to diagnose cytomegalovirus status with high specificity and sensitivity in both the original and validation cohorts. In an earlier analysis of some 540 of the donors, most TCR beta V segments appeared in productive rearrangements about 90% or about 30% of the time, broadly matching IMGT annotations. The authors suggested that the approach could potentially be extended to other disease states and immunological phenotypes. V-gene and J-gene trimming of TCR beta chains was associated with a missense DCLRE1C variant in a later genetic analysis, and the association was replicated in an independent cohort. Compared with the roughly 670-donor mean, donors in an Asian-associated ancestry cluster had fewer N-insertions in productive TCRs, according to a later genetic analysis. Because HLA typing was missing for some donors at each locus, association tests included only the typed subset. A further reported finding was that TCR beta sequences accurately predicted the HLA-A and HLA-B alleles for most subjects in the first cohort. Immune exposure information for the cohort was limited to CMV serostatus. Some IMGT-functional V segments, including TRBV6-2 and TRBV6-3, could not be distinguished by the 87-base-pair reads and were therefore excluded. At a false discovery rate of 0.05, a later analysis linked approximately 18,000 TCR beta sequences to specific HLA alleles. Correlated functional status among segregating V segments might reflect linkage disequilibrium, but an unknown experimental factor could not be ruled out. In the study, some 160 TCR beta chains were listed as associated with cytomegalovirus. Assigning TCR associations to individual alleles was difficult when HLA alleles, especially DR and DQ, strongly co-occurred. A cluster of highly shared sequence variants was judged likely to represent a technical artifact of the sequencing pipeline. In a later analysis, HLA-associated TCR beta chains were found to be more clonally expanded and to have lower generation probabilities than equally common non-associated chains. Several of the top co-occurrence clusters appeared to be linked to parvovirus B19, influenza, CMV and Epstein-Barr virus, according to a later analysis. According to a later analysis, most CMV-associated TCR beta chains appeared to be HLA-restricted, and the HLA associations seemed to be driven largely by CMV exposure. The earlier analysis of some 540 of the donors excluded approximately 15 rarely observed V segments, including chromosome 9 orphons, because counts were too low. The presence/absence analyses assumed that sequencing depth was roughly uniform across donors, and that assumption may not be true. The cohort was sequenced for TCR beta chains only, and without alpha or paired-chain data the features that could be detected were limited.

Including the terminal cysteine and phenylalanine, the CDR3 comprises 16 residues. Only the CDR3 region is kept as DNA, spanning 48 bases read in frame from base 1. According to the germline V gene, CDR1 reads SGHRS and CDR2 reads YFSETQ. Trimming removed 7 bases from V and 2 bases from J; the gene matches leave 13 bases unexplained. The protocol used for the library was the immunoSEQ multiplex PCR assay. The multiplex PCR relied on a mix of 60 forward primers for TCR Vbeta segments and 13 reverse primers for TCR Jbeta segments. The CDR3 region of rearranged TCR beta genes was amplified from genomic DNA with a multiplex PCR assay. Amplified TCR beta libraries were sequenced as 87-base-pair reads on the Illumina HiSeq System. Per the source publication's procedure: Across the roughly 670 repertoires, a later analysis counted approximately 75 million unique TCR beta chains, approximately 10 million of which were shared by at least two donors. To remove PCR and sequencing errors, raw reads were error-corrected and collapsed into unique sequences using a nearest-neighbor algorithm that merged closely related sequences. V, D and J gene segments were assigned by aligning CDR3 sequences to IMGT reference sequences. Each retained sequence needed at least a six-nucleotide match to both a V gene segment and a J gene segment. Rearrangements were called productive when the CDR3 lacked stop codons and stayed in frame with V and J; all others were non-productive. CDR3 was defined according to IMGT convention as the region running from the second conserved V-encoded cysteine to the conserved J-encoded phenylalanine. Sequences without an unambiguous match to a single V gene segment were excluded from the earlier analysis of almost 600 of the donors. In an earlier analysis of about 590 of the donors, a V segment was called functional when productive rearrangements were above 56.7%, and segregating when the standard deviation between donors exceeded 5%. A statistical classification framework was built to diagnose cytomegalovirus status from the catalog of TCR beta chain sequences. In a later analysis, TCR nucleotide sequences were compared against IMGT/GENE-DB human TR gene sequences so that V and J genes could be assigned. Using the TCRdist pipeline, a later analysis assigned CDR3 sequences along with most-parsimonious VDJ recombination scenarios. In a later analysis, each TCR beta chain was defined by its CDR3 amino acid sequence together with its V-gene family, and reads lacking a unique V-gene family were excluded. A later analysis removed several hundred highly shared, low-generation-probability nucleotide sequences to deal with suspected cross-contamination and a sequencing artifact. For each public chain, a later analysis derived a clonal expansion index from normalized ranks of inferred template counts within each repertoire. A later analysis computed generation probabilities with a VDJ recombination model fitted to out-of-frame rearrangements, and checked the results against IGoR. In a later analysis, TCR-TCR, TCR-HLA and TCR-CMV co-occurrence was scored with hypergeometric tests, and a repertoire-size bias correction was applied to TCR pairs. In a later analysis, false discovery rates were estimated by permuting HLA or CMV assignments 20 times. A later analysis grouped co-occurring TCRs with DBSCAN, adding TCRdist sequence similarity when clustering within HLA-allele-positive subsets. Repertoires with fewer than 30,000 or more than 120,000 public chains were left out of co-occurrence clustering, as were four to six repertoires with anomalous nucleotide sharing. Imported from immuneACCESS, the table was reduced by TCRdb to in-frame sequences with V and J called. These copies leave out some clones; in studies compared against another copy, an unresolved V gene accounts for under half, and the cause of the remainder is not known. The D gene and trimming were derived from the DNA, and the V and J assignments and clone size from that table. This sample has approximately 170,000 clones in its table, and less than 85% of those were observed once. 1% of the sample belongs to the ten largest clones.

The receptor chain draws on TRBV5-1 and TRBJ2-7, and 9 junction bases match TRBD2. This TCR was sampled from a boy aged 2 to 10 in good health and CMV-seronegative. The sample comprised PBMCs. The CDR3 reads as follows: CASALLGLAYTYEQYF. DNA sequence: TGCGCCAGCGCCCTTCTTGGACTAGCGTACACCTACGAGCAGTACTTC.